This T cell receptor (beta chain) was sequenced in a study of neoadjuvant anti-PD-1 for oral cavity cancer (TCRdb year 2021). With respect to the entire study: Before undergoing curative-intent surgical resection, most patients got three to four biweekly nivolumab doses at 3 mg/kg. Under RECIST 1.1, a patient counted as a responder if showing complete response, partial response or stable disease, and as a non-responder if showing progression. A fourth nivolumab dose was given around day 43 to patients without progression, and definitive surgical resection was performed in those patients on days 50-56. The parent correlative cohort included some 13 patients, with a roughly 35% response rate. General study outcomes and caveats: Within PBMCs, T cell clonality (Gini index) was significantly higher in non-responders than responders after neoadjuvant nivolumab. Higher pretreatment blood TCRbeta clonality and lower post-treatment tumor TCRbeta clonality were correlated with higher pretreatment blood Treg/Th17 ratios. Only a few patients per response group were included in the TCR analyses, and larger cohorts for validation were called for by the authors.

As concerns this clone: Its target antigen remains unknown. Base qualities are not recorded, but no much larger clone differs from it by a single base.

For deep sequencing, PBMC libraries mostly used approximately 500 ng of input genomic DNA, with six replicates for each sample. The immunoSEQ hsTCRbeta kit was used to prepare TCRbeta libraries, following the manufacturer's instructions. The finished libraries were brought together in one pool at about 2.8 nM, which was then read using an Illumina NovaSeq 6000 S4 flow cell. The study's own analysis went as follows. The immunoSEQ Analyzer handled quality control and preprocessing of the raw data. The analysis was limited to productive rearrangements, and each clonotype was defined by a unique CDR3 amino acid sequence. Using the R package tcR, the researchers computed the Gini-Simpson index as their estimate of repertoire clonality. Student's t test was used to compare Gini indices, while Pearson correlation assessed associations with tumor size change. Entries here come from immuneACCESS through TCRdb and include only in-frame sequences with V and J called. Some clones fail to appear in such tables; in the studies checked, an unresolved V gene covers under half of the shortfall, and the cause of the remainder is unknown. V, J and clone size are taken as reported in that table, and D and trimming were inferred from the DNA itself. The table for this sample lists about 9,500 clones; around 68% of them were counted only once. The ten largest clones take up 4.2% of the sample.

The time point label for this specimen denotes: after neoadjuvant nivolumab, at surgical resection. The patients had newly diagnosed stage II-IVA oral cavity squamous cell carcinoma and had not received any prior systemic or radiation treatment. The cohort was made up of patients with locally advanced, HPV-negative oral cavity squamous cell carcinoma. Peripheral blood mononuclear cells were analyzed directly and were not maintained or expanded in culture. Samples came from a longitudinal correlative study of a single-arm phase II trial of neoadjuvant nivolumab in oral cavity squamous cell carcinoma. Genomic DNA-based TCRbeta sequencing was performed on subject-matched pre- and post-treatment PBMCs and tumors from three responders and three non-responders. Peripheral blood mononuclear cells were drawn once before nivolumab treatment and a second time after treatment, when surgery took place. The Maxwell RSC DNA from Cells kit was used to isolate genomic DNA from PBMCs.

The V end loses 1 base and the J end loses 3 bases, and a stretch of 12 bases separates them. The germline V gene (reference sequence) supplies CDR1 SEHNR and CDR2 FQNEAQ. There are 15 amino acids in the CDR3, from cysteine to phenylalanine inclusive. Of the read, only the CDR3 DNA is kept; its 45 bases are in frame from base 1. Material: PBMCs, obtained after nivolumab (anti-PD-1) treatment. This chain joins TRBV7-9 to TRBJ2-5, and the D gene may be TRBD2, 6 bases matching. This TCR was sampled from a person between 35 and 79 years old with oral cavity squamous cell carcinoma. The CDR3 loop reads CASSLGGGLKETQYF. The DNA sequence is as follows: TGTGCCAGCAGCTTAGGGGGAGGACTCAAAGAGACCCAGTACTTC.